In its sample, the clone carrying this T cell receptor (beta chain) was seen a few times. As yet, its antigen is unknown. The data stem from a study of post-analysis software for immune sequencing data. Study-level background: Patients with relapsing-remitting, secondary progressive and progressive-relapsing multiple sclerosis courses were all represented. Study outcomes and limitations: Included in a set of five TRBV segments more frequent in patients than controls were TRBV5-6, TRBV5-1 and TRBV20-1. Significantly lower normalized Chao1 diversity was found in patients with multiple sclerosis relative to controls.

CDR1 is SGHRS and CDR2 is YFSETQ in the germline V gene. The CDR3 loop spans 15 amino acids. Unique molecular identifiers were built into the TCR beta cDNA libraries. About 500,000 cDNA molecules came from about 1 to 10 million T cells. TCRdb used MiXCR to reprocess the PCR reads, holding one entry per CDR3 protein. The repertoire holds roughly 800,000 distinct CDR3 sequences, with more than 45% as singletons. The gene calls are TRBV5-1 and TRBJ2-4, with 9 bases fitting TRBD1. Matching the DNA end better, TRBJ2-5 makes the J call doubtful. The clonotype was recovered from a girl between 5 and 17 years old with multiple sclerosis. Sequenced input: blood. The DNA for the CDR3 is TGCGCCAGCAGCTTCCAGCCGGGACAGGGACAGACCCAGTACTTC. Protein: CASSFQPGQGQTQYF.